These T cell receptor beta chains were read from a single sample in a study of T cells expressing NK-cell markers. TCRdb reprocessed the 5' RACE reads and stores each CDR3 protein as one record, lacking DNA. The sample spans 200,000 to 300,000 distinct CDR3 sequences; the ten largest clones claim about 0.39%. Sequencing input: blood T cells: a sorted CD56 or NKG2C T cell subset, CD4+ or CD8+ T cells, or bulk PBMC T cells (not recorded which). The source is a man between 18 and 29 years old in good health. CDR3s include the opening cysteine and the closing phenylalanine or tryptophan.

j_call,v_call,cdr3_aa
TRBJ2-3,TRBV20-1,CSAREPNPKTTQYF
TRBJ1-5,TRBV12-3/TRBV12-4,CASSPRGSNQPQHF
TRBJ2-5,TRBV25-1,CASSTLERGSRETQYF
TRBJ2-7,TRBV7-8,CASSLAPLWGGEQYF
TRBJ2-5,TRBV20-1,CSARISSRKETQYF
TRBJ1-6,TRBV7-2,CASSLASMALHF
TRBJ2-5,TRBV18,CASSLTRGQETQYF
TRBJ2-3,TRBV6-6,CASRALRTDTQYF
TRBJ2-1,TRBV4-1,CASFRLAGRKLHNEQFF
TRBJ2-2,TRBV28,CASRFYGVPGELFF
TRBJ2-3,TRBV6-1,CASSPARLTRDTQYF
TRBJ2-2,TRBV15,CATSREIGLPGELFF
TRBJ2-1,TRBV19,CASSIAGIHNEQFF
TRBJ2-2,TRBV6-1,CATRGTGTGELFF
TRBJ1-2,TRBV7-9,CASSLVSGVYGYTF
TRBJ2-1,TRBV20-1,CSAREKTSGHNEQFF
TRBJ2-1,TRBV5-6,CASSFPNNEQFF
TRBJ1-1,TRBV6-1,CATRGTPNTEAFF
TRBJ2-1,TRBV5-1,CASSLATVNEQFF
TRBJ2-3,TRBV6-5,CASRLTAGAGTDTQYF
TRBJ1-5,TRBV6-2/TRBV6-3,CASSLADRGAGNQPQHF
TRBJ1-1,TRBV7-9,CASSLIGPDGLREAFF
TRBJ2-7,TRBV15,CATSKAGTGTYEQYF
TRBJ1-1,TRBV7-9,CASSGPGLEIAFF
TRBJ2-3,TRBV29-1,CSVNSGASTDTQYF
TRBJ1-3,TRBV14,CASSFGQILSGNTIYF
TRBJ1-4,TRBV29-1,CSGSGQGEKLFF
TRBJ1-2,TRBV12-3/TRBV12-4,CASSPQQGVNYGYTF
TRBJ1-5,TRBV20-1,CSAQRKVGNQPQHF